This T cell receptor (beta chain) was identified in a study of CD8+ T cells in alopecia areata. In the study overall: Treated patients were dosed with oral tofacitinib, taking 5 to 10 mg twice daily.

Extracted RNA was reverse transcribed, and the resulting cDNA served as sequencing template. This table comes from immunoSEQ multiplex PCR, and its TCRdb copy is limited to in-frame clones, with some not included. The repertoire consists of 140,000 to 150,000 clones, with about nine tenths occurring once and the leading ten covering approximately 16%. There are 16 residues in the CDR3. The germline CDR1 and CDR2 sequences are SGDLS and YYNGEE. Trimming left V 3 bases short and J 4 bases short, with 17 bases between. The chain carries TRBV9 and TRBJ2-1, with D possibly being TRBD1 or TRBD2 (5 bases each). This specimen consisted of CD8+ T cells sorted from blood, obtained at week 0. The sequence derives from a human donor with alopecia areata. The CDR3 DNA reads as TGTGCCAGCAGCGCCTCCGGGACCACCAGTTACAATGAGCAGTTCTTC. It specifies CASSASGTTSYNEQFF.